What follows describes a single TCR beta chain. Antigen: not known. The data were obtained in a study of cytomegalovirus exposure and HLA in healthy donors. PCR amplification relied on 60 Vbeta primers (plus 13 Jbeta primers). Some clones are missing from TCRdb's copy, which holds only in-frame ones; the method was immunoSEQ multiplex PCR. The profile covers 150,000 or so clones, with approximately 81% appearing a single time and over 2.5% taken by the ten largest. Healthy bone marrow donors formed the donor group. Study-wide points: Some TCR beta chains (roughly 150 of them) were listed as cytomegalovirus-associated. Being productive about 90% or about 30% of the time was typical of most TCR beta V segments in an earlier analysis.

The CDR3 totals 16 residues. The V segment lost 3 bases and the J segment 3 bases; nucleotides outside the gene matches: 12. Germline V gives CDR1 GTSNPN, CDR2 SVGIG (reference sequence). The rearrangement joins TRBV30 to TRBJ1-1; 8 bases are a match to TRBD1. The sample was PBMCs. This TCR was recovered from a female donor in good health and CMV-seronegative. DNA of the CDR3: TGTGCCTGGAGCAACAGTCGCGGGACAGGAGACACTGAAGCTTTCTTT. It is translated as CAWSNSRGTGDTEAFF.